A single sample gave rise to the 5 T cell receptor beta chains below, sequenced in a study of beta chain features in type 1 diabetes. These TCRs' antigens remain unknown. The authors reverse transcribed all of the isolated RNA, so sequencing captured expressed TCRB transcripts. Generated by immunoSEQ multiplex PCR, the TCRdb table keeps only in-frame clones and is missing some. The sample contains 600,000 or so clones, 9.5% to 15% of which appear only once. Study-level points and caveats: People with Type 1 diabetes carried modestly yet significantly shorter TCRB CDR3s in all four CD4+ subsets.

Sequencing was performed on naive CD4+ T cells from blood. The receptors were sampled from a man younger than 40 with type 1 diabetes.

V gene TRBV27 combines with J gene TRBJ2-1, with 7 bases that match TRBD1. Trimming cost V 7 bases and J 7 bases; bases outside gene matches: 13. The V gene's germline CDR1 is MNHEY and CDR2 SMNVEV (reference sequence). This CDR3 contains 15 residues. CDR3 sequence (DNA): TGTGCCAGCACCGCTCTTGGGGCAGGGGGTAATGAGCAGTTCTTC. This encodes CASTALGAGGNEQFF.

This clone appeared a few times. The same CDR3 can be traced to other DNA sequences in this sample. The V gene is TRBV9, the J gene TRBJ2-2, with D hard to call. CDR1 is SGDLS, CDR2 YYNGEE, per germline. Trimming stripped 2 bases from V and 5 bases from J, with 4 bases between. This CDR3 is built from 12 residues. CDR3: CASSVGTGELFF. CDR3 in DNA: TGTGCCAGCAGCGTGGGGACCGGGGAGCTGTTTTTT.

The rearrangement uses TRBV4-1 and TRBJ2-1, with TRBD2 as a possible D gene (5 bases). V was shortened by 4 bases and J by 4 bases, with 14 bases between the two germline ends. The CDR3 totals 15 residues. Germline CDR1 MGHRA, CDR2 YSYEKL. The CDR3 DNA reads as TGCGCCAGCAGCCTCGCATCCGGGAAATACAATGAGCAGTTCTTC. It specifies CASSLASGKYNEQFF.

Only a few counts were recorded for this clone. This rearrangement joins TRBV20-1 to TRBJ2-3, with 11 bases that match TRBD2. The J segment lost 11 bases and the V segment lost 6 bases, leaving 4 bases of the junction unmatched. The CDR3 extends over 11 amino acids. The germline V gene has CDR1 DFQATT and CDR2 SNEGSKA (reference sequence). The CDR3 reads CSAPLAGEQYF. As DNA, the CDR3 is TGCAGTGCCCCACTAGCGGGGGAGCAGTATTTT.

This clone was counted only a few times. The CDR3 DNA sequence: TGTGCCAGCAGCCCCTGGACAGGGGCGGTTCAAGAGACCCAGTACTTC. Residues: CASSPWTGAVQETQYF. The V and J genes are TRBV5-4 and TRBJ2-5; 9 bases are a match to TRBD1. This CDR3 has 16 amino acids. The J segment lost 2 bases and the V segment lost 4 bases, leaving 9 bases of the junction unmatched. Germline-derived CDR1 and CDR2 are SGHNT and YYREEE (reference sequence).